This T cell receptor (beta chain) was retrieved from a study of blood T cell repertoires in COVID-19 (dated by TCRdb to 2019 to 2021). Regarding the research as a whole: The collaborator samples originated in the United States, Italy and Spain and spanned the acute and convalescent phases of COVID-19. The material from the prospective study consisted of cDNA or gDNA derived from T cells, B-cell-depleted T cells, or PBMCs. The dataset comprised deeply sampled blood TCRbeta repertoires from subjects exposed to, actively infected with, or recovered from COVID-19. A freely available public database, intended as a resource for researchers studying the immune response to SARS-CoV-2, is where the repertoires were released. Samples were obtained from the ongoing ImmuneRACE study (first 160 participants) and from 1,254 subjects provided by 6 global collaborators. A de-identified subject ID, COVID-19 status, age in years and sex were almost always included in the sample metadata. Where available, HLA class I and class II types were obtained from metadata supplied by the sample provider rather than from assay-based typing.

Participants in the prospective study were aged 18 to 89 years, lived in 24 United States geographic areas, and enrolled through a virtual design. In the prospective study, cohorts were assigned on the basis of participant-reported clinical history obtained from a screening survey and a study questionnaire. Exposed participants were defined as having been in contact with someone with a PCR-confirmed or clinician-diagnosed COVID-19 case within 2 weeks of study entry. Each participant in the prospective study had whole blood, serum and a nasopharyngeal or oropharyngeal swab collected by mobile phlebotomists. Additional blood draws and questionnaires over an approximately two-month period could optionally be provided by prospective study participants. Prospective study blood samples were shipped either frozen or at room temperature before DNA extraction. Remarks on this clone: Its antigen remains unidentified. It has no much larger one-base neighbor in the sample; base qualities were not kept.

V trim: 3 bases; J trim: 5 bases; unmatched bases: 5. From the cysteine through the phenylalanine, the CDR3 covers 17 amino acids. The entry retains the CDR3 DNA only, 51 bases that are in frame from base 1. Taken from the germline V gene, the CDR1 and CDR2 loops are SGHRS and YFSETQ. Study-wide conclusions, independent of this receptor: How much clinical and demographic metadata was included differed by source and by participant, and the metadata was provided uncurated.

The immunoSEQ Assay, a bias-controlled multiplex PCR, was used to amplify TCRbeta CDR3 regions from genomic DNA. Per the authors' processing: The number of nucleated cells in each sample was estimated by amplification of reference gene primers within the assay. Sequence reads were collapsed and filtered to measure the absolute abundance of every unique TCRbeta CDR3 rearrangement. For each sample, productive Simpson clonality was calculated by taking the square root of Simpson's diversity index across productive rearrangements. TCRdb provides this immuneACCESS table in a form limited to in-frame rearrangements. Some clones are lacking; in checked studies, under half of them reflect an unresolved V gene, and why the rest are absent is not known. That table furnishes V, J and clone size, whereas the DNA furnished D and trimming. This sample is represented by 290,000 or so clones; roughly 80% of them were singletons. The ten largest make up 4.5% to 6% of the sample.

The sequenced sample was PBMCs or T cells enriched from blood (not recorded which). The source is a man aged 35-49 years who had been exposed to COVID-19. Recombination linked TRBV5-1 to TRBJ2-2, with 15 bases aligning to TRBD2. The DNA sequence is as follows: TGCGCCAGCAGCTCGAGGACTAGCGGGAGGGCGACCGGGGAGCTGTTTTTT. Its protein product is CASSSRTSGRATGELFF.